One sample yielded the 17 T cell receptor beta chains listed below, sequenced in a study of blood T cell repertoires in COVID-19. Only in-frame clones appear in the TCRdb table, and some are missing; sequencing was by immunoSEQ multiplex PCR. The table includes about 440,000 clones, about 91% detected once. The sequencing sample was made of peripheral blood. The source of these receptors is a woman aged 50 to 65 with COVID-19, enrolled during active disease.

The chain carries TRBV5-1 and TRBJ2-1; 7 bases align to TRBD1. CDR1 and CDR2 (germline): SGHRS, YFSETQ. This CDR3 contains 13 residues. V lost 6 bases to trimming and J lost 7 bases; unmatched junction nucleotides: 7. In DNA, the CDR3 is TGCGCCAGCACCCCCGTGACAGGGAATGAGCAGTTCTTC. Amino acids: CASTPVTGNEQFF.

V is TRBV10-3 and J is TRBJ1-2; 9 bases agree with TRBD1. The trim removed 3 bases at V and 8 bases at J, leaving 10 bases unmatched. The CDR3 runs to 15 residues. Looked up from germline, CDR1 is ENHRY and CDR2 is SYGVKD. The CDR3 DNA reads TGTGCCATCAGTGAATCCCGGGACAGGGTTGGGGGCTACACCTTC. Translation: CAISESRDRVGGYTF.

This clone has only a few counts. The gene calls are TRBV2 and TRBJ1-6, with 9 bases lining up with TRBD1. The length of the CDR3 is 13 residues. From germline, CDR1 is SNHLY and CDR2 FYNNEI. V gave up 7 bases and J gave up 10 bases; unmatched junction bases: 5. CDR3 region: CASMGTGQSPLHF. CDR3 nucleotides: TGTGCCAGCATGGGGACAGGGCAGTCACCCCTCCACTTT.

The gene calls are TRBV11-2 and TRBJ1-6, with TRBD1 matching 9 bases. V was clipped by 4 bases and J by 10 bases; unmatched bases: 5. Germline assignment: CDR1 SGHAT and CDR2 FQNNGV. This CDR3 has 14 amino acids. The CDR3 loop reads CASSWTGEDSPLHF. The CDR3 region has the DNA TGTGCCAGCAGCTGGACAGGGGAAGACTCACCCCTCCACTTT.

This rearrangement joins TRBV5-5 to TRBJ2-7; D ambiguous. V gave up 3 bases and J gave up 0 bases, with 16 bases separating them. CDR1 is SGHKS, CDR2 YYEKEE, per germline (reference sequence). This CDR3 spans 16 amino acids. This CDR3 is CASSSLTSSHSYEQYF. CDR3 in DNA: TGTGCCAGCAGCTCCCTGACATCATCTCACTCCTACGAGCAGTACTTC.

This chain joins TRBV5-1 and TRBJ2-3; weak D call: TRBD1 (5 bases). Trimming stripped 1 base from V and 5 bases from J, with 11 bases between. CDR1 SGHRS and CDR2 YFSETQ come from the germline V gene. This CDR3 spans 14 amino acids. CDR3 residues: CASSLMAGKDTQYF. The CDR3 DNA is TGCGCCAGCAGCTTGATGGCAGGGAAAGATACGCAGTATTTT. The whole variable domain, filled in from reference TRBV5-1 and TRBJ2-3, reads KAGVTQTPRYLIKTRGQQVTLSCSPISGHRSVSWYQQTPGQGLQFLFEYFSETQRNKGNFPGRFSGRQFSNSRSEMNVSTLELGDSALYLCASSLMAGKDTQYFGPGTRLTVL.

The chain couples TRBV19 to TRBJ1-1; D may be TRBD1 (5 bases). The germline V gene encodes CDR1 LNHDA and CDR2 SQIVND (reference sequence). Trimming shortened V by 1 base and J by 2 bases, and 20 bases separated the two germline ends. The CDR3 consists of 18 residues. CDR3 sequence reads: CASSIVGIRAGPNTEAFF. The CDR3 nucleotides read TGTGCCAGTAGTATAGTTGGGATCCGCGCGGGGCCAAACACTGAAGCTTTCTTT.

CDR3 protein: CAISEQGRGPSPLHF. CDR3 sequence (DNA): TGTGCCATCAGTGAGCAGGGCAGGGGGCCTTCACCCCTCCACTTT. The gene calls are TRBV10-3 and TRBJ1-6, with 8 bases matching TRBD1. Germline V gives CDR1 ENHRY, CDR2 SYGVKD. This CDR3 is built from 15 residues. Trimming cost V 2 bases and J 9 bases; bases outside gene matches: 6.

V usage is TRBV7-2 and J usage is TRBJ1-5, with D perhaps TRBD1 (5 bases). Trimming shortened V by 8 bases and J by 7 bases, and 18 bases separated the two germline ends. Per germline, CDR1 SGHTA and CDR2 FQGNSA. CDR3 length: 14 residues. CDR3 protein: CASQFRGGVQPQHF. The DNA for the CDR3 is TGTGCCAGCCAGTTTCGGGGGGGAGTGCAGCCCCAGCATTTT.

The chain has TRBV7-8 and TRBJ2-1; 9 nucleotides agree with TRBD2. Germline V gene lookup returns CDR1 SGHVS and CDR2 FQNEAQ. With V trimmed by 0 bases and J by 7 bases, 10 bases remained unmatched. The CDR3 sequence is 17 residues long. CDR3 amino acids: CASSLATERGARNEQFF. The CDR3 nucleotides read TGTGCCAGCAGCTTAGCCACGGAGCGGGGGGCTAGGAATGAGCAGTTCTTC. The full variable domain, completed using reference TRBV7-8 and TRBJ2-1, is GAGVSQSPRYKVAKRGQDVALRCDPISGHVSLFWYQQALGQGPEFLTYFQNEAQLDKSGLPSDRFFAERPEGSVSTLKIQRTQQEDSAVYLCASSLATERGARNEQFFGPGTRLTVL.

V gene TRBV5-6 combines with J gene TRBJ2-7; a possible D gene is TRBD2 (7 bases). The length of the CDR3 is 15 residues. CDR1 SGHDT and CDR2 YYEEEE come from the germline V gene. V dropped 2 bases and J dropped 5 bases, with 17 bases sitting between them. CDR3 loop: CASSFMTGGGHEQYF. The CDR3 DNA is TGTGCCAGCAGCTTCATGACAGGCGGGGGTCACGAGCAGTACTTC.

The CDR3 is CASSDRVMYEQYF. The CDR3 bases are TGTGCCAGCAGCGACAGGGTTATGTACGAGCAGTACTTC. V is TRBV11-1 and J is TRBJ2-7, with 7 positions matching TRBD1. The CDR3 totals 13 residues. Germline CDR1 SGHAT, CDR2 FQDESV (reference sequence). The ends lost 5 bases at V and 4 bases at J; junction bases unmatched: 5. Looking up the rest from reference TRBV11-1 and TRBJ2-7 gives the full variable domain: EAEVAQSPRYKITEKSQAVAFWCDPISGHATLYWYRQILGQGPELLVQFQDESVVDDSQLPKDRFSAERLKGVDSTLKIQPAELGDSAMYLCASSDRVMYEQYFGPGTRLTVT.

This rearrangement joins TRBV30 to TRBJ2-7; D perhaps matches TRBD2 (5 bases). The V gene lost 1 base and the J gene lost 2 bases, with 9 bases spanning the gap. This CDR3 region has 13 residues. Germline-derived CDR1 and CDR2 are GTSNPN and SVGIG (reference sequence). The CDR3 DNA reads as TGTGCCTGGAGTGAAGGGAGCGCCTACGAGCAGTACTTC. The encoded protein is CAWSEGSAYEQYF.

The chain links TRBV5-1 to TRBJ2-7; 7 bases align to TRBD1. CDR3 length equals 13 residues. Germline V gene sequence: CDR1 SGHRS, CDR2 YFSETQ. V lost 4 bases and J lost 5; bases outside the gene matches: 6. DNA of the CDR3: TGCGCCAGCAGCCAAACAGGGGACCACGAGCAGTACTTC. This gives the protein CASSQTGDHEQYF.

This chain uses TRBV19 with TRBJ2-1, with TRBD1 as a possible D gene (6 bases). The CDR3 is 14 residues long. The V gene's germline CDR1 is LNHDA and CDR2 SQIVND (reference sequence). V was shortened by 10 bases and J by 0 bases, with 13 bases between the two germline ends. CDR3 coding DNA: TGTGCCACCTTAGACAGGAACTCCTACAATGAGCAGTTCTTC. This translates into CATLDRNSYNEQFF. The entire variable domain, with the rest obtained from reference TRBV19 and TRBJ2-1, is as follows: DGGITQSPKYLFRKEGQNVTLSCEQNLNHDAMYWYRQDPGQGLRLIYYSQIVNDFQKGDIAEGYSVSREKKESFPLTVTSAQKNPTAFYLCATLDRNSYNEQFFGPGTRLTVL.

CDR3 sequence reads: CASSFPSTDTQYF. The CDR3 DNA is TGTGCCAGCAGCTTTCCAAGCACAGATACGCAGTATTTT. The chain recombines TRBV7-2 with TRBJ2-3; no clear D. Trimming took 3 bases from V and 0 from J, leaving 4 bases between them. Germline CDR1 reads SGHTA; CDR2 reads FQGNSA. The CDR3 has 13 amino acids.

This chain links TRBV6-6 with TRBJ1-1; D is undetermined. V lost 6 bases to trimming and J lost 1 base, with 6 bases between them. Germline V gene data show CDR1 as MNHNY and CDR2 as SVGAGI (reference sequence). CDR3 length: 12 residues. The CDR3 sequence is CASRVENTEAFF. The CDR3 nucleotides read TGTGCCAGCAGAGTAGAGAACACTGAAGCTTTCTTT.